Each of the 31 T cell receptor beta chains below was sequenced from the same sample in a study of shared clonotypes between healthy human individuals. The table came from immunoSEQ multiplex PCR; TCRdb's copy has only in-frame clones and leaves some out. The sample contains 1,100,000 or so clones, 75% to 80% of which appear only once. Material: memory CD4+ T cells from PBMCs. Subset noted: CD45RA-negative fraction. The source of these receptors is a man between 18 and 29 years old in good health. Some clones in this sample may be carry-over from other donors' samples.

Of note for this clone: This is likely an artifact of a read error, given a far larger clone one base away. This chain joins TRBV7-8 and TRBJ2-7; D remains unclear. CDR1 SGHVS and CDR2 FQNEAQ come from the germline V gene. The CDR3 runs 15 residues. Trimming took 6 bases from V and 6 from J, leaving 21 bases between them. This CDR3 reads CASSFLRYSPCEQYF. The CDR3 coding sequence is TGTGCCAGCAGTTTCCTCCGCTACTCACCCTGCGAGCAGTACTTC.

The chain couples TRBV4-3 to TRBJ2-3; the D is unclear. The CDR3 sequence is 15 residues long. V shed 1 base and J shed 0 bases, with 8 bases lying between them. Germline CDR1 reads LGHNA; CDR2 reads YSLEER. The chain's CDR3 is CASSQVRISTDTQYF. The DNA for the CDR3 is TGCGCCAGCAGCCAAGTACGGATTAGCACAGATACGCAGTATTTT.

The chain is built from TRBV5-1 and TRBJ1-2; D is unresolved. Germline V gene data show CDR1 as SGHRS and CDR2 as YFSETQ. With 0 bases removed from V and 4 bases from J, the gap between germline ends came to 10 bases. This CDR3 region has 14 residues. DNA of the CDR3: TGCGCCAGCAGCTTGGATGGGTGGGGCTATGGCTACACCTTC. Translating it yields CASSLDGWGYGYTF.

V and J are TRBV29-1 and TRBJ1-1; the D gene is possibly TRBD1 (5 bases). Germline values: CDR1 SQVTM, CDR2 ANQGSEA. This CDR3 spans 13 amino acids. Between the trimmed V and J ends, which lost 7 bases and 1 base, there was a span of 13 bases. The CDR3 nucleotides are TGCAGCGGCTCGGGACGGACGAACACTGAAGCTTTCTTT. This encodes CSGSGRTNTEAFF.

V and J are TRBV2 and TRBJ2-1; D unclear. CDR1 is SNHLY and CDR2 is FYNNEI in the germline V gene. Trimming stripped 3 bases from V and 7 bases from J, with 4 bases between. The CDR3 is made up of 11 amino acids. CDR3 loop: CASSDRNEQFF. The CDR3 DNA reads as TGTGCCAGCAGTGACAGGAATGAGCAGTTCTTC.

The J gene is TRBJ1-2, the V gene TRBV29-1; 7 bases line up with TRBD1. The germline CDR1 and CDR2 sequences are SQVTM and ANQGSEA. Trimming at V came to 6 bases and at J to 7 bases, leaving 17 bases not matched to a gene. The CDR3 has 15 residues. CDR3 DNA: TGCAGCGTACTACCCCGACAGGGCTGGGGTGGTGGCTACACCTTC. This encodes CSVLPRQGWGGGYTF.

This clone appeared once. Possible read error: a much larger clone is one base away. V usage is TRBV5-4 and J usage is TRBJ1-1; 7 nucleotides line up with TRBD1. V was clipped by 3 bases and J by 4 bases; unmatched bases: 3. The germline CDR1 and CDR2 sequences are SGHNT and YYREEE (reference sequence). The CDR3 has 13 amino acids. The CDR3 sequence: CASSSTGFTEAFF. CDR3 coding DNA: TGTGCCAGCAGCTCGACAGGGTTCACTGAAGCTTTCTTT.

The CDR3 here is CASRPGAENTGELFF. The CDR3 DNA reads as TGTGCCAGCAGGCCCGGGGCGGAGAACACCGGGGAGCTGTTTTTT. This chain links TRBV28 with TRBJ2-2, with D possibly called TRBD1 or TRBD2 (5 bases each). The V and J ends lost 6 bases and 1 base respectively, with 12 bases between them. The length of the CDR3 is 15 residues. Germline CDR1 reads MDHEN; CDR2 reads SYDVKM.

The chain joins TRBV28 to TRBJ2-1; 7 positions agree with TRBD2. Germline CDR1 is MDHEN and CDR2 is SYDVKM. V shed 7 bases, J shed 6 bases, and the junction held 6 bases outside the gene matches. CDR3 length equals 13 residues. In DNA, the CDR3 is TGTGCCAGCAACGAGCGGGGCCTCAATGAGCAGTTCTTC. It specifies CASNERGLNEQFF.

With regard to this clone: Other nucleotide sequences in the sample specify the same CDR3. The V call is TRBV28, the J call TRBJ1-5; 7 nucleotides agree with TRBD1. The CDR3 covers 14 residues. Trimming cost V 4 bases and J 2 bases; bases outside gene matches: 2. In germline, CDR1 is MDHEN, CDR2 SYDVKM. CDR3: CASSSTGRNQPQHF. The DNA for the CDR3 is TGTGCCAGCAGTTCGACAGGGCGCAATCAGCCCCAGCATTTT.

The chain couples TRBV28 to TRBJ2-1, with 9 positions matching TRBD2. CDR1 and CDR2 (germline): MDHEN, SYDVKM. V shed 6 bases and J 0 bases; nucleotides not matched to a gene: 3. CDR3 length: 15 amino acids. The CDR3: CASRNSGGSYNEQFF. CDR3 bases: TGTGCCAGCAGGAATAGCGGGGGCTCCTACAATGAGCAGTTCTTC.

The rearrangement uses TRBV7-9 and TRBJ1-2; 7 bases map to TRBD1. Trimming at V came to 5 bases and at J to 7 bases, leaving 13 bases not matched to a gene. Germline V lookup: CDR1 SEHNR, CDR2 FQNEAQ (reference sequence). CDR3 length: 15 amino acids. CDR3 amino acids: CASSPPGRGNSGYTF. CDR3 bases: TGTGCCAGCAGCCCCCCGGGCAGGGGGAATTCTGGCTACACCTTC.

The rearrangement joins TRBV9 to TRBJ2-1; 8 bases match TRBD2. CDR3 length equals 15 residues. With 6 bases clipped from V and 0 bases from J, the junction kept 5 bases outside the gene matches. Germline lookup yields CDR1 SGDLS and CDR2 YYNGEE. CDR3 residues: CASTRLASSYNEQFF. The DNA for the CDR3 is TGTGCCAGCACGAGACTAGCGAGCTCCTACAATGAGCAGTTCTTC.

The V call is TRBV7-8, the J call TRBJ2-3; weak D call: TRBD1 (5 bases). Germline V gene lookup returns CDR1 SGHVS and CDR2 FQNEAQ. V dropped 3 bases and J dropped 3 bases, with 10 bases sitting between them. The CDR3 is made up of 14 amino acids. CDR3 residues: CASSLGPATDTQYF. The CDR3 DNA follows: TGTGCCAGCAGCTTGGGGCCAGCGACAGATACGCAGTATTTT.

The chain employs TRBV28 and TRBJ2-7; 12 bases match TRBD2. CDR3 size: 16 residues. Germline loops: CDR1 MDHEN, CDR2 SYDVKM. The CDR3 loop is CPRGPSGRADPCEQYF. In DNA form, the CDR3 reads TGTCCACGCGGTCCTAGCGGGAGGGCCGACCCTTGCGAGCAGTACTTC.

The chain uses TRBV28 and TRBJ2-1; 7 bases agree with TRBD2. The CDR3 extends over 15 amino acids. Germline CDR1 reads MDHEN; CDR2 reads SYDVKM. With V trimmed by 1 base and J by 7 bases, 7 bases remained unmatched. CDR3 protein: CASSLSGLGINEQFF. CDR3 in DNA: TGTGCCAGCAGTTTATCAGGACTAGGAATTAATGAGCAGTTCTTC.

This rearrangement joins TRBV10-2 to TRBJ1-5; D remains unclear. The germline V gene encodes CDR1 WSHSY and CDR2 SAAADI. The CDR3 runs to 14 residues. The V end lost 4 bases, the J end lost 3 bases, and 10 bases lay between the germline ends. CDR3 region: CASSAWQNNQPQHF. CDR3 sequence (DNA): TGCGCCAGCAGTGCTTGGCAGAACAATCAGCCCCAGCATTTT.

The CDR3 bases are TGCAGCCACGGAGGGCCGAGAGATACGCAGTATTTT. It specifies CSHGGPRDTQYF. The chain joins TRBV29-1 to TRBJ2-3, with a possible D match to TRBD2 (6 bases). Trimming pared 8 bases from V and 5 bases from J, leaving 14 bases between. CDR3 size: 12 residues. CDR1 is SQVTM, CDR2 ANQGSEA, per germline.

The V and J genes are TRBV29-1 and TRBJ2-7; 7 bases match TRBD2. Germline V lookup: CDR1 SQVTM, CDR2 ANQGSEA. The CDR3 sequence is 16 residues long. The V segment lost 4 bases and the J segment 1 base; nucleotides outside the gene matches: 13. The CDR3 loop is CSVAGGTEGSSYEQYF. In nucleotides, the CDR3 is TGCAGCGTTGCGGGGGGAACCGAGGGGAGTTCCTACGAGCAGTACTTC.

V usage is TRBV7-6 and J usage is TRBJ2-1; 7 bases line up with TRBD1. Germline V CDR1 and CDR2: SGHVS, FNYEAQ. The CDR3 loop spans 13 amino acids. V lost 6 bases, J lost 10 bases, and 9 bases stayed unmatched. CDR3 in amino acids: CASRVSGTDEQFF. DNA for the CDR3: TGTGCCAGCAGAGTCTCAGGGACAGACGAGCAGTTCTTC.

V gene TRBV2 combines with J gene TRBJ2-1, with TRBD2 identical over 7 bases. V lost 5 bases and J lost 3; bases outside the gene matches: 10. The V gene's germline CDR1 is SNHLY and CDR2 FYNNEI. CDR3 length: 16 residues. CDR3 sequence reads: CASSRPGLRGYNEQFF. In nucleotides, the CDR3 is TGTGCCAGCAGTCGACCGGGACTAAGGGGCTACAATGAGCAGTTCTTC. The full variable domain, its missing parts supplied by reference TRBV2 and TRBJ2-1, is EPEVTQTPSHQVTQMGQEVILRCVPISNHLYFYWYRQILGQKVEFLVSFYNNEISEKSEIFDDQFSVERPDGSNFTLKIRSTKLEDSAMYFCASSRPGLRGYNEQFFGPGTRLTVL.

With regard to this clone: Different DNA sequences within this sample yield the same CDR3. The chain links TRBV19 to TRBJ2-5; 8 bases fit TRBD1. The CDR3 consists of 14 residues. V dropped 3 bases and J dropped 4; count of bases not matched to a gene: 4. CDR1 and CDR2 from the germline V gene are LNHDA and SQIVND (reference sequence). CDR3 sequence (DNA): TGTGCCAGTAGTATGACAGGGGCAGGAGAGACCCAGTACTTC. Protein sequence: CASSMTGAGETQYF.

The V gene is TRBV5-6, the J gene TRBJ2-1; 8 bases match TRBD1. Germline CDR1 is SGHDT and CDR2 is YYEEEE. Trimming removed 4 bases from V and 4 bases from J; junction bases left unmatched: 16. The CDR3 length is 18 residues. The CDR3 coding sequence is TGTGCCAGCAGCACCCGGGACAGGCAACGCGAGGGGTACAATGAGCAGTTCTTC. Its translation is CASSTRDRQREGYNEQFF.

This chain uses TRBV6-6 with TRBJ2-5, with TRBD2 matching over 9 bases. The CDR3 runs 16 residues. Germline assignment: CDR1 MNHNY and CDR2 SVGAGI (reference sequence). V shed 2 bases, J shed 4 bases, and the junction held 8 bases outside the gene matches. The CDR3 sequence: CASSYGAGGEVETQYF. The CDR3 DNA reads TGTGCCAGCAGTTACGGAGCGGGAGGTGAGGTAGAGACCCAGTACTTC.

The V call is TRBV2, the J call TRBJ2-1; 15 nucleotides align to TRBD2. CDR1 is SNHLY, CDR2 FYNNEI, per germline. Trimming took 6 bases from V and 7 from J; bases not matched to a gene: 4. CDR3 length equals 15 residues. The CDR3 sequence: CASRPGTSGRNEQFF. As DNA, the CDR3 is TGTGCCAGCAGGCCCGGGACTAGCGGGAGGAATGAGCAGTTCTTC.

V gene TRBV2 combines with J gene TRBJ2-3; D not resolved. This CDR3 comprises 13 residues. CDR1 and CDR2 (germline): SNHLY, FYNNEI. V was clipped by 6 bases and J by 0 bases, with 7 bases between them. Written as DNA, the CDR3 is TGTGCCAGCAGCCAGACTAGCACAGATACGCAGTATTTT. Amino acids: CASSQTSTDTQYF.

This clone has a handful of counts. The rearrangement uses TRBV6-6 and TRBJ1-1, with D possibly TRBD1 on 6 matching bases. The CDR3 covers 15 residues. Looked up from germline, CDR1 is MNHNY and CDR2 is SVGAGI (reference sequence). With 6 bases removed from V and 0 bases from J, the gap between germline ends came to 14 bases. The CDR3 DNA is TGTGCCAGCAGGACTCGACAGGTGATGAACACTGAAGCTTTCTTT. It yields the protein CASRTRQVMNTEAFF.

This clone occurred once. The V and J genes are TRBV5-1 and TRBJ1-5; D not certain. This CDR3 spans 16 amino acids. Germline CDR1 reads SGHRS; CDR2 reads YFSETQ. The V and J ends lost 0 bases and 2 bases respectively, with 12 bases between them. This CDR3 reads CASSLAPTDGNQPQHF. The CDR3 nucleotides read TGCGCCAGCAGCTTGGCCCCGACGGATGGCAATCAGCCCCAGCATTTT. The whole variable domain, filled in from reference TRBV5-1 and TRBJ1-5, reads KAGVTQTPRYLIKTRGQQVTLSCSPISGHRSVSWYQQTPGQGLQFLFEYFSETQRNKGNFPGRFSGRQFSNSRSEMNVSTLELGDSALYLCASSLAPTDGNQPQHFGDGTRLSIL.

The chain carries TRBV7-9 and TRBJ1-2; 9 bases match TRBD1. V lost 1 base to trimming and J lost 4 bases; unmatched junction nucleotides: 7. The length of the CDR3 is 16 residues. Germline CDR1 reads SEHNR; CDR2 reads FQNEAQ (reference sequence). The DNA for the CDR3 is TGTGCCAGCAGCTTAGACAGGGGGCGTCATGGCTATGGCTACACCTTC. Protein sequence: CASSLDRGRHGYGYTF.

This rearrangement joins TRBV19 to TRBJ2-5, with D uncertain. V was clipped by 1 base and J by 5 bases, with 11 bases between them. CDR1 LNHDA and CDR2 SQIVND come from the germline V gene (reference sequence). CDR3 length equals 14 residues. CDR3 region: CASSIVNGLETQYF. As DNA, the CDR3 is TGTGCCAGTAGTATAGTAAACGGGTTGGAGACCCAGTACTTC.

The chain uses TRBV6-1 and TRBJ2-1; maybe TRBD2 (6 bases). The ends were cut back, 4 bases at V and 1 base at J, with 17 bases in the middle. CDR3 length equals 17 residues. In germline, CDR1 is MNHNS, CDR2 SASEGT. CDR3 sequence: CASSGPTGGMSYNEQFF. As DNA, the CDR3 is TGTGCCAGCAGTGGCCCGACCGGCGGGATGTCCTACAATGAGCAGTTCTTC.